The clone carrying this TCR beta chain was recorded many times. V trimming: 0 bases; J trimming: 4 bases; junction bases outside the gene matches: 5. The CDR3 consists of 14 residues. Germline V lookup: CDR1 DFQATT, CDR2 SNEGSKA (reference sequence). This sample was taken from a study of early T cells in non-severe SARS-CoV-2 infection. MiXCR was run by TCRdb on the 5' RACE reads, yielding one entry per CDR3 protein. This table has 17,000 or so distinct CDR3 sequences, around 5.8% appearing once. The chain links TRBV20-1 to TRBJ2-7, with 8 bases that match TRBD1. This receptor was taken from an adult who was a healthcare worker with PCR-confirmed SARS-CoV-2 infection or an uninfected control (not recorded which). The sample in question was whole blood, obtained at baseline. As DNA, the CDR3 is TGCAGTGCTAGAGATTGGACAGGGTCGTACGAGCAGTACTTC. Protein sequence: CSARDWTGSYEQYF.